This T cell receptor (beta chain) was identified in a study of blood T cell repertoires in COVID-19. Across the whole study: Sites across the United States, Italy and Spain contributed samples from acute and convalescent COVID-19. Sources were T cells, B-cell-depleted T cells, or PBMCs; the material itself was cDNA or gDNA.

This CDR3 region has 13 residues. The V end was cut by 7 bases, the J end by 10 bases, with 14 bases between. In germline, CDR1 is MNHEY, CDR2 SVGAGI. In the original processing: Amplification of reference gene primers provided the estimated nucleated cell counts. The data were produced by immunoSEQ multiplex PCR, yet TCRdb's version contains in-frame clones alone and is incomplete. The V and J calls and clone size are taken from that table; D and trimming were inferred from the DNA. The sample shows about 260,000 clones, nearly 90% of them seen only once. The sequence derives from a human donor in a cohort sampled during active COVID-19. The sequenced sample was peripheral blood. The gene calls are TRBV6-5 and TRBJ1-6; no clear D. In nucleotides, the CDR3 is TGTGCCAGCACCTTCAACTCGCGATCACCCCTCCACTTT. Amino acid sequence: CASTFNSRSPLHF.